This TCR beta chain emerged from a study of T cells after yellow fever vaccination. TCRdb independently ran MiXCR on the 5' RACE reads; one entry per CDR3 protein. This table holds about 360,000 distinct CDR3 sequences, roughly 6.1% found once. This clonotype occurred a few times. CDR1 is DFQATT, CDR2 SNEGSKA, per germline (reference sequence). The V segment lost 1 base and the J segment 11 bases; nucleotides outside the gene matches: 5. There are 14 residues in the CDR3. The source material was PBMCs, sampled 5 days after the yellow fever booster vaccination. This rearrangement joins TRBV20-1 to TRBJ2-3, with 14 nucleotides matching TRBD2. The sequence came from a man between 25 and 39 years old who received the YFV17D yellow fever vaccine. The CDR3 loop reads CSARGTSGRRKQYF. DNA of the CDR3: TGCAGTGCTAGAGGGACTAGCGGGAGGCGGAAGCAGTATTTT.